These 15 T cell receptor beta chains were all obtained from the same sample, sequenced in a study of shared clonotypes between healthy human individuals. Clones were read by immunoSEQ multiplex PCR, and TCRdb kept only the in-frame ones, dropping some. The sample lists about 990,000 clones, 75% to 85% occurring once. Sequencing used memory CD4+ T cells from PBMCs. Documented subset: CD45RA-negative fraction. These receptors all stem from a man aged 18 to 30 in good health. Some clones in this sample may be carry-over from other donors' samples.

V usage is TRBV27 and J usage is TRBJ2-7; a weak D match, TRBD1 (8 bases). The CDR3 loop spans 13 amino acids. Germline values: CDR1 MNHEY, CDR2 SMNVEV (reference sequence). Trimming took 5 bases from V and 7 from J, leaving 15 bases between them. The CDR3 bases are TGTGCCAGCAGTAACTACAGGGGGGGAGAGCAGTACTTC. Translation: CASSNYRGGEQYF.

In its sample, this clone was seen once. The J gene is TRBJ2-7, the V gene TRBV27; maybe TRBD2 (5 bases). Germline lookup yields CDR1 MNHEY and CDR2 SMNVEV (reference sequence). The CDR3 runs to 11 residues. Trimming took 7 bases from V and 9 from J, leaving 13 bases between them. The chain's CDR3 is CASTRAGVQYF. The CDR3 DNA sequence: TGTGCCAGCACTCGGGCCGGGGTGCAGTACTTC.

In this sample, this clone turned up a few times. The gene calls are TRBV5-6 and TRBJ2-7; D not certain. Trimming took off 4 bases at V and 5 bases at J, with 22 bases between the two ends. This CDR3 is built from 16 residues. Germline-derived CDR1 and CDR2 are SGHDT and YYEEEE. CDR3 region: CASSQSWTARLNEQYF. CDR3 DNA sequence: TGTGCCAGCAGCCAAAGCTGGACGGCCCGCTTGAACGAGCAGTACTTC.

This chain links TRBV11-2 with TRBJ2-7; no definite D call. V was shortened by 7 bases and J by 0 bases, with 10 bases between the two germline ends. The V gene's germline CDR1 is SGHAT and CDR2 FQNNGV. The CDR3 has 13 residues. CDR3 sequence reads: CASTSTISYEQYF. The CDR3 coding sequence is TGTGCCAGCACATCGACAATCTCCTACGAGCAGTACTTC.

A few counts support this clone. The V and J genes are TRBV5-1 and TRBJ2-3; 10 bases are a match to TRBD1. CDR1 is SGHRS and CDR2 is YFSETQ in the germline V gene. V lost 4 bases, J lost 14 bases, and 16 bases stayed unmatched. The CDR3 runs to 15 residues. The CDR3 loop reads CASSPGTGEGRTGYF. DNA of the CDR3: TGCGCCAGCAGCCCGGGGACAGGGGAGGGTCGAACGGGGTATTTT.

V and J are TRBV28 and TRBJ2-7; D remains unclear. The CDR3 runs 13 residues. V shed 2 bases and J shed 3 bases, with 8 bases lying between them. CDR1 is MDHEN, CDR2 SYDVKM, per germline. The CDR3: CASSLKFYYEQYF. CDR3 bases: TGTGCCAGCAGTTTAAAATTCTACTACGAGCAGTACTTC.

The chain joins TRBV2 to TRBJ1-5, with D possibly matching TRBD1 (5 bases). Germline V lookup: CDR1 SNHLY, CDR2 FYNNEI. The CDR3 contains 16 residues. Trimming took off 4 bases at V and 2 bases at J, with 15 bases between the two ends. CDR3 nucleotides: TGTGCCAGCAGTGCGGGACCTTTCAAGGGCAATCAGCCCCAGCATTTT. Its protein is CASSAGPFKGNQPQHF.

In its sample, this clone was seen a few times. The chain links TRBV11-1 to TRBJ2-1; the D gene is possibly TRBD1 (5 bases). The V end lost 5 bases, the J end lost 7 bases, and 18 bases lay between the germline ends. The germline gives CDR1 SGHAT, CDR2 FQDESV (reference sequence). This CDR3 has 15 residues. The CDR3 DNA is TGTGCCAGCAGCATTTTGAGACAGCCTGGTAATGAGCAGTTCTTC. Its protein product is CASSILRQPGNEQFF.

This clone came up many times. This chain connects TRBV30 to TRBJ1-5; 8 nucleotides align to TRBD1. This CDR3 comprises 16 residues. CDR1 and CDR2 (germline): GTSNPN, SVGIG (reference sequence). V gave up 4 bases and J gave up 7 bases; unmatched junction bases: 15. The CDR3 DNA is TGTGCCTGGACTCCCTTTGGGACAGGTTTTGGGCAGCCCCAGCATTTT. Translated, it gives CAWTPFGTGFGQPQHF.

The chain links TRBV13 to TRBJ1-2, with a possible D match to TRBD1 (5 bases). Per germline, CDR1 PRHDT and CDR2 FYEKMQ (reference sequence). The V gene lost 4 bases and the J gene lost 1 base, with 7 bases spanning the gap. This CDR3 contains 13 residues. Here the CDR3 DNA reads TGTGCCAGCAGCTCTGACAGTAACTATGGCTACACCTTC. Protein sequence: CASSSDSNYGYTF. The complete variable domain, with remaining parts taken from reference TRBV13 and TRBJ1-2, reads AAGVIQSPRHLIKEKRETATLKCYPIPRHDTVYWYQQGPGQDPQFLISFYEKMQSDKGSIPDRFSAQQFSDYHSELNMSSLELGDSALYFCASSSDSNYGYTFGSGTRLTVV.

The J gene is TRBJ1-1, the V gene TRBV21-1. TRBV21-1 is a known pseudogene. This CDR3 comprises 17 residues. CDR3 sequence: CASISPGVRYLNTEAFF. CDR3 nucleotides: TGTGCCAGCATCTCCCCAGGAGTCCGATACTTGAACACTGAAGCTTTCTTT.

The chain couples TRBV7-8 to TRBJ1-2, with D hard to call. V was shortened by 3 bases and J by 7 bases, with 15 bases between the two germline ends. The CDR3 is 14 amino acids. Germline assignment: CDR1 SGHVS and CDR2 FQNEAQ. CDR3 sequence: CASSLRVPLAGYTF. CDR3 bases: TGTGCCAGCAGCTTGAGGGTGCCGCTGGCTGGCTACACCTTC.

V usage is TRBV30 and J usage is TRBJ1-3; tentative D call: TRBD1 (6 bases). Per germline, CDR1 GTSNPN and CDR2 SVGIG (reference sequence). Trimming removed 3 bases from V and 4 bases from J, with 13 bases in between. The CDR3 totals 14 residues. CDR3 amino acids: CAWRAGVGGNTIYF. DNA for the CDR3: TGTGCCTGGAGAGCAGGGGTAGGAGGAAACACCATATATTTT.

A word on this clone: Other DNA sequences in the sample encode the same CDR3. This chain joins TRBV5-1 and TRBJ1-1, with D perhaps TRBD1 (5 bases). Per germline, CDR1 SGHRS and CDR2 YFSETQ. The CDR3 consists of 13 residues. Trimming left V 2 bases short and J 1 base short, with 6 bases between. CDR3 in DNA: TGCGCCAGCAGCTTCCAGGGGAACACTGAAGCTTTCTTT. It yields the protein CASSFQGNTEAFF.

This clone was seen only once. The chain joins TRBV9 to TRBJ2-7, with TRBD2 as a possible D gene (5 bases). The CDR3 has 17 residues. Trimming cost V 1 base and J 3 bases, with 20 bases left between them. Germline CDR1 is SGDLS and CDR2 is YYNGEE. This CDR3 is CASSVSPVGGGLYEQYF. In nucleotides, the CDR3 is TGTGCCAGCAGCGTAAGTCCAGTTGGCGGTGGACTCTACGAGCAGTACTTC.